This is a list of T cell receptor beta chains from one sample in a study of graft-versus-host responses after intestinal transplantation. The table came from immunoSEQ multiplex PCR; TCRdb's copy has only in-frame clones and leaves some out. The repertoire holds 20,000 to 25,000 clones, with less than 40% as singletons. Material: alloreactive CD8+ T cells from a mixed lymphocyte reaction culture, obtained before intestinal transplant. The receptor set was obtained from a human patient who received an intestinal transplant. Both conserved end residues are part of each CDR3. The order of the fields is J gene, clone size, D gene, V gene, CDR3 protein, CDR3 DNA. The D gene is left open where the match is weak. Expanded clones get a size class; other rows say once, few or many, or leave the size out.

TRBJ2-1 few TRBD2 TRBV7-3 CASSPSGSWNEQFF TGTGCCAGCAGCCCTAGCGGGAGCTGGAATGAGCAGTTCTTC
TRBJ1-3 few NA TRBV27 CASSLQVGNTIYF TGTGCCAGCAGTTTACAGGTTGGAAACACCATATATTTT
TRBJ2-7 NA TRBD2 TRBV7-9 CASSVGTRYYEQYF TGTGCCAGCAGCGTAGGGACTAGGTACTACGAGCAGTACTTC
TRBJ1-6 few NA TRBV7-9 CASSHSRDGNNSPLHF TGTGCCAGCAGCCACAGCCGGGACGGGAATAATTCACCCCTCCACTTT
TRBJ1-5 few NA TRBV7-6 CASSLEARGQPQHF TGTGCCAGCAGCTTAGAAGCCCGGGGCCAGCCCCAGCATTTT
TRBJ2-7 few NA TRBV7-2 CASSFYLGKSYEQYF TGTGCCAGCAGCTTTTACCTAGGGAAGTCCTACGAGCAGTACTTC
TRBJ2-1 medium-sized NA TRBV10-2 CASRAGWWVFF TGCGCCAGCAGGGCCGGTTGGTGGGTGTTCTTC
TRBJ1-1 NA NA TRBV9 CASSVEGSGNTEAFF TGTGCCAGCAGCGTAGAAGGCAGTGGGAACACTGAAGCTTTCTTT
TRBJ1-3 NA TRBD1 TRBV4-2 CASSRPGQGRRGGNTIYF TGTGCCAGCAGCCGCCCGGGACAGGGGCGAAGGGGAGGAAACACCATATATTTT
TRBJ1-1 few TRBD1 TRBV7-6 CASSLTGGMNTEAFF TGTGCCAGCAGCTTGACAGGGGGCATGAACACTGAAGCTTTCTTT
TRBJ1-1 NA NA TRBV27 CASSLGGNTEAFF TGTGCCAGCAGTTTAGGTGGCAACACTGAAGCTTTCTTT
TRBJ1-2 NA TRBD1 TRBV6-5 CASTRGQGDGYTF TGTGCCAGCACCCGGGGACAGGGAGATGGCTACACCTTC
TRBJ2-7 medium-sized NA TRBV7-6 CASSLEARGTYEQYF TGTGCCAGCAGCTTAGAGGCCAGGGGAACCTACGAGCAGTACTTC
TRBJ2-7 medium-sized NA TRBV7-6 CASSLMGGYEQYF TGTGCCAGCAGCTTAATGGGGGGCTACGAGCAGTACTTC
TRBJ2-3 medium-sized NA TRBV4-1 CASSQGVQGKDTQYF TGCGCCAGCAGCCAAGGAGTACAGGGAAAAGATACGCAGTATTTT
TRBJ2-1 NA TRBD2 TRBV2 CASSGTSGPTYNEQFF TGTGCCAGCAGTGGGACTAGCGGGCCGACCTACAATGAGCAGTTCTTC
TRBJ2-7 NA NA TRBV5-6 CASTLSPSYEQYF TGTGCCAGCACCTTATCCCCATCCTACGAGCAGTACTTC
TRBJ2-5 NA NA TRBV7-9 CASSLGALAVQETQYF TGTGCCAGCAGCTTAGGGGCCTTAGCGGTCCAAGAGACCCAGTACTTC
TRBJ2-1 few TRBD1 TRBV6-5 CASSPDRAYNEQFF TGTGCCAGCAGCCCGGACAGGGCCTACAATGAGCAGTTCTTC
TRBJ2-2 few NA TRBV30 CAWSMGLSGELFF TGTGCCTGGAGTATGGGACTCTCCGGGGAGCTGTTTTTT
TRBJ2-7 few NA TRBV18 CASSPPTHRPLSYEQYF TGTGCCAGCTCACCACCAACGCACAGGCCTCTCTCCTACGAGCAGTACTTC
TRBJ2-7 few NA TRBV5-1 CASSFSVAPYEQYF TGCGCCAGCAGCTTTAGCGTCGCCCCCTACGAGCAGTACTTC
TRBJ1-5 NA NA TRBV6-1 CASSVLLGIHNQPQHF TGTGCCAGCAGTGTTTTATTGGGAATCCACAATCAGCCCCAGCATTTT
TRBJ1-5 NA TRBD1 TRBV6-4 CASSYRGNQPQHF TGTGCCAGCAGTTACAGGGGGAACCAGCCCCAGCATTTT
TRBJ2-4 NA NA TRBV12-2 CASRSRRLAKNIQYF TGTGCAAGTCGCTCTCGTCGGTTAGCCAAAAACATTCAGTACTTC
TRBJ1-4 NA NA TRBV6-5 CASTSYLRRLFF TGTGCCAGCACATCATACTTACGTCGGCTGTTTTTT
TRBJ2-7 NA TRBD2 TRBV10-1 CASSASGSSYEQYF TGCGCCAGCAGTGCTAGCGGGAGCTCCTACGAGCAGTACTTC
TRBJ1-1 NA NA TRBV11-2 CASSSGGGTEAFF TGTGCCAGCAGCTCTGGGGGGGGAACTGAAGCTTTCTTT
TRBJ2-7 medium-sized TRBD1 TRBV28 CASSKKTGGASYEQYF TGTGCCAGCAGTAAAAAAACAGGGGGCGCTTCCTACGAGCAGTACTTC
TRBJ2-3 NA TRBD2 TRBV7-3 CASSSGLAGGTDTQYF TGTGCCAGCAGCTCGGGACTAGCGGGGGGGACAGATACGCAGTATTTT
TRBJ1-6 NA NA TRBV5-6 CASSSTVNSYNSPLHF TGTGCCAGCAGCTCCACAGTCAACTCCTATAATTCACCCCTCCACTTT
TRBJ1-6 NA NA TRBV4-1 CASSQFGGLPLSPLHF TGCGCCAGCAGCCAATTCGGCGGTCTACCCCTTTCACCCCTCCACTTT
TRBJ1-2 few TRBD1 TRBV5-6 CASSPGTGFSYGYTF TGTGCCAGCAGCCCCGGGACAGGTTTTTCTTATGGCTACACCTTC
TRBJ1-5 NA NA TRBV6-5 CASSGDSSNQPQHF TGTGCCAGCAGTGGAGACAGTAGCAATCAGCCCCAGCATTTT
TRBJ1-1 NA NA TRBV7-9 CASSPPDWRVERSLAFF TGTGCCAGCAGCCCACCCGATTGGAGGGTGGAAAGATCACTGGCTTTCTTT
TRBJ2-7 few TRBD1 TRBV29-1 CSVERGDRGGNEQYF TGCAGCGTTGAACGCGGGGACAGGGGGGGCAACGAGCAGTACTTC
TRBJ2-1 NA NA TRBV20-1 CSATGQQFF TGCAGTGCCACGGGACAACAGTTCTTC
TRBJ1-2 NA NA TRBV6-4 CASSYMGTTYGYTF TGTGCCAGCAGTTACATGGGGACTACCTATGGCTACACCTTC
TRBJ2-1 NA TRBD2 TRBV7-9 CASSTSGGSSSYNEQFF TGTGCCAGCTCGACTAGCGGGGGTTCTAGCTCCTACAATGAGCAGTTCTTC
TRBJ2-5 NA NA TRBV7-3 CASKKVNRETQYF TGTGCCAGCAAGAAGGTGAATAGGGAGACCCAGTACTTC
TRBJ1-6 medium-sized TRBD1 TRBV19 CASSTWTGRNSPLHF TGTGCCAGTAGTACCTGGACAGGGAGGAATTCACCCCTCCACTTT
TRBJ2-1 few NA TRBV25-1 CASSDLGTNEQFF TGTGCCAGCAGTGACCTGGGGACTAATGAGCAGTTCTTC
TRBJ2-7 NA TRBD1 TRBV5-4 CASSFIEQGVYEQYF TGTGCCAGCAGCTTCATCGAACAGGGGGTTTACGAGCAGTACTTC
TRBJ1-6 NA NA TRBV5-4 CASSQRGNSPLHF TGTGCCAGCAGCCAGAGGGGTAATTCACCCCTCCACTTT
TRBJ2-3 few TRBD2 TRBV7-6 CASSSRTSGGHTDTQYF TGTGCCAGCAGCTCACGGACTAGCGGGGGGCACACAGATACGCAGTATTTT
TRBJ2-7 few TRBD2 TRBV27 CASSLSQGLALSYEQYF TGTGCCAGCAGTTTAAGTCAGGGACTAGCCCTCTCCTACGAGCAGTACTTC
TRBJ2-3 NA TRBD2 TRBV7-9 CASSLADLSTDTQYF TGTGCCAGCAGTCTAGCGGACCTAAGCACAGATACGCAGTATTTT
TRBJ1-1 few NA TRBV19 CASSIRGAISEAFF TGTGCCAGTAGTATCCGGGGGGCTATTTCTGAAGCTTTCTTT
TRBJ1-2 few NA TRBV9 CASSVVGQTATF TGTGCCAGCAGCGTAGTTGGGCAGACCGCCACCTTC
TRBJ2-3 few TRBD2 TRBV11-3 CASSLAGGADTQYF TGTGCCAGCAGCTTAGCGGGAGGGGCAGATACGCAGTATTTT
TRBJ2-1 few NA TRBV29-1 CSVEGGVMSYNEQFF TGCAGCGTTGAAGGCGGGGTGATGTCCTACAATGAGCAGTTCTTC
TRBJ1-1 NA NA TRBV6-5 CASGVRDTEAFF TGTGCCAGCGGGGTCAGGGACACTGAAGCTTTCTTT
TRBJ2-7 few NA TRBV6-5 CASSVPSTSYEQYF TGTGCCAGCAGTGTCCCCAGTACATCCTACGAGCAGTACTTC
TRBJ1-6 NA NA TRBV7-7 CASSLGVGSPLHF TGTGCCAGCAGCTTAGGCGTAGGTTCACCCCTCCACTTT
TRBJ2-1 NA NA TRBV28 CATDYYNEQFF TGTGCCACAGACTACTACAATGAGCAGTTCTTC
TRBJ2-7 NA TRBD2 TRBV14 CASSQDNIGLAIYEQYF TGTGCCAGCAGCCAAGATAATATAGGACTAGCGATTTACGAGCAGTACTTC
TRBJ2-7 once NA TRBV6-5 CASSRGLLRDEQYF TGTGCCAGCAGTAGGGGATTATTAAGGGACGAGCAGTACTTC
TRBJ2-1 medium-sized NA TRBV19 CASSILGASYNEQFF TGTGCCAGTAGTATCCTCGGGGCCTCCTACAATGAGCAGTTCTTC
TRBJ2-7 medium-sized NA TRBV4-1 CASSQATESYEQYF TGCGCCAGCAGCCAAGCGACAGAGTCTTACGAGCAGTACTTC
TRBJ2-1 few TRBD2 TRBV2 CASGRRYSGRDEQFF TGTGCCAGCGGGAGGAGGTATAGCGGGAGGGATGAGCAGTTCTTC